These 29 T cell receptor beta chains were sequenced from one sample in a study of cytomegalovirus exposure and HLA in healthy donors. The study ran its PCR with 60 Vbeta and 13 Jbeta primers. TCRdb's copy holds only in-frame clones and misses some; the assay was immunoSEQ multiplex PCR. The data contain around 220,000 clones, around 79% of them singletons. What was sequenced was PBMCs. The receptors were sampled from a young man in good health and CMV-seronegative.

CDR3 loop: CASSSGQGTRKLFF. The CDR3 DNA reads TGTGCCAGCAGCTCGGGACAGGGGACCCGGAAACTGTTTTTT. The chain recombines TRBV7-2 with TRBJ1-4; TRBD1 matches 10 bases. Looked up from germline, CDR1 is SGHTA and CDR2 is FQGNSA. With 4 bases clipped from V and 11 bases from J, the junction kept 7 bases outside the gene matches. The CDR3 runs to 14 residues.

The rearrangement joins TRBV27 to TRBJ2-7; 10 bases fit TRBD2. Germline CDR1 MNHEY, CDR2 SMNVEV (reference sequence). V shed 4 bases and J 0 bases; nucleotides not matched to a gene: 6. The CDR3 runs 16 residues. The CDR3 region has the DNA TGTGCCAGCAGTTCCCCTTTAGCGGGAGGCTCCTACGAGCAGTACTTC. Its translation: CASSSPLAGGSYEQYF.

The count of this clone is one. This rearrangement joins TRBV29-1 to TRBJ2-3; tentative D call: TRBD2 (5 bases). Germline CDR1 is SQVTM and CDR2 is ANQGSEA. Trimming cost V 7 bases and J 6 bases, with 20 bases left between them. This CDR3 spans 14 amino acids. The CDR3 bases are TGCAGCGCCCTACTGGCGGGCATGAGGGATACGCAGTATTTT. Amino acids: CSALLAGMRDTQYF.

As DNA, the CDR3 is TGTGCCACCATTGGGGCGGGACAGGGCCACGGTGAGCAGTTCTTC. It specifies CATIGAGQGHGEQFF. This chain links TRBV28 with TRBJ2-1, with 9 bases aligning to TRBD1. Germline loops: CDR1 MDHEN, CDR2 SYDVKM. This CDR3 has 15 residues. J gave up 9 bases and V 10 bases, and 16 bases lay outside the gene matches.

This chain connects TRBV28 to TRBJ2-1, with 7 bases fitting TRBD1. The CDR3 length is 16 residues. CDR1 is MDHEN, CDR2 SYDVKM, per germline. V was pared by 2 bases and J by 7 bases, with 11 bases of the junction left unmatched. CDR3 DNA: TGTGCCAGCAGTTTACGCCGGGACAGTCGAATGAATGAGCAGTTCTTC. Residues: CASSLRRDSRMNEQFF.

A few counts support this clone. The CDR3 loop reads CASSLVLAGTYNEQFF. CDR3 nucleotide sequence: TGTGCCAGCAGCTTAGTACTAGCGGGGACCTACAATGAGCAGTTCTTC. The genes are TRBV7-6 and TRBJ2-1; 10 positions match TRBD2. Germline lookup yields CDR1 SGHVS and CDR2 FNYEAQ. CDR3 length equals 16 residues. Unmatched junction bases numbered 2, after V lost 1 base and J lost 2 bases.

The gene calls are TRBV5-4 and TRBJ2-7; 10 bases are a match to TRBD2. The CDR3 runs 14 residues. With 2 bases clipped from V and 7 bases from J, the junction kept 6 bases outside the gene matches. Germline values: CDR1 SGHNT, CDR2 YYREEE (reference sequence). CDR3 residues: CASSFSGGSGEQYF. CDR3 DNA: TGTGCCAGCAGCTTTAGCGGGGGGTCGGGAGAGCAGTACTTC.

The CDR3 spells CASSISFSGANVLTF. The CDR3 DNA follows: TGTGCCAGTAGTATATCTTTCTCTGGGGCCAACGTCCTGACTTTC. The chain joins TRBV19 to TRBJ2-6, with D unclear. Germline-derived CDR1 and CDR2 are LNHDA and SQIVND (reference sequence). V lost 2 bases, J lost 0 bases, and 5 bases lay in between. The CDR3 totals 15 residues. The full variable domain, with the rest looked up from reference TRBV19 and TRBJ2-6, is DGGITQSPKYLFRKEGQNVTLSCEQNLNHDAMYWYRQDPGQGLRLIYYSQIVNDFQKGDIAEGYSVSREKKESFPLTVTSAQKNPTAFYLCASSISFSGANVLTFGAGSRLTVL.

In this sample, this clone turned up a few times. The chain uses TRBV11-2 and TRBJ1-3; 8 positions match TRBD1. The CDR3 consists of 14 residues. J lost 3 bases, V lost 7 bases, and 5 bases had no gene match. The germline gives CDR1 SGHAT, CDR2 FQNNGV. CDR3 protein: CASTQGANGNTIYF. The CDR3 bases are TGTGCCAGCACTCAGGGGGCGAATGGAAACACCATATATTTT. The full variable domain, its missing parts supplied by reference TRBV11-2 and TRBJ1-3, is EAGVAQSPRYKIIEKRQSVAFWCNPISGHATLYWYQQILGQGPKLLIQFQNNGVVDDSQLPKDRFSAERLKGVDSTLKIQPAKLEDSAVYLCASTQGANGNTIYFGEGSWLTVV.

CDR3 nucleotide sequence: TGTGCCAGCAGTGAGCGGGTAGGGTTCTCCTACAATGAGCAGTTCTTC. Protein: CASSERVGFSYNEQFF. The chain has TRBV2 and TRBJ2-1, with D tentatively TRBD2 (5 bases). Germline V lookup: CDR1 SNHLY, CDR2 FYNNEI. There are 16 residues in the CDR3. Trimming took 3 bases from V and 0 from J, leaving 12 bases between them.

The V gene is TRBV11-2, the J gene TRBJ2-5; unclear D gene. The CDR3 has 16 residues. In germline, CDR1 is SGHAT, CDR2 FQNNGV. V was cut by 1 base and J by 2 bases, with 14 bases left in between. CDR3 sequence reads: CASSLGLGGIQETQYF. CDR3 bases: TGTGCCAGCAGCTTAGGCCTAGGTGGTATACAAGAGACCCAGTACTTC.

The chain combines TRBV7-6 with TRBJ2-1; possible D gene TRBD1, 6 bases. The germline V gene encodes CDR1 SGHVS and CDR2 FNYEAQ. The CDR3 has 16 residues. V was pared by 1 base and J by 1 base, with 11 bases between. The CDR3 DNA sequence: TGTGCCAGCAGCTTAGGGGGGCCAGCTTCCTACAATGAGCAGTTCTTC. Protein: CASSLGGPASYNEQFF.

The CDR3 DNA is TGTGCCAGCAGCTTAGATGGCAGATTGTTCTCCTACAATGAGCAGTTCTTC. Encoded protein: CASSLDGRLFSYNEQFF. J is TRBJ2-1 and V is TRBV11-2; D gene uncertain. This CDR3 is 17 amino acids long. The ends were cut back, 0 bases at V and 0 bases at J, with 12 bases in the middle. Germline lookup yields CDR1 SGHAT and CDR2 FQNNGV.

This clone has a handful of counts. The gene calls are TRBV7-6 and TRBJ1-6; the D gene is possibly TRBD1 (5 bases). This CDR3 spans 16 amino acids. The V and J ends lost 6 bases and 8 bases respectively, with 20 bases between them. Germline V gene data show CDR1 as SGHVS and CDR2 as FNYEAQ. As DNA, the CDR3 is TGTGCCAGCAGTCAGCAGACAGAGCCCTGGGATTCACCCCTCCACTTT. It codes for CASSQQTEPWDSPLHF. The variable domain in full, completed from reference TRBV7-6 and TRBJ1-6, reads GAGVSQSPRYKVTKRGQDVALRCDPISGHVSLYWYRQALGQGPEFLTYFNYEAQQDKSGLPNDRFSAERPEGSISTLTIQRTEQRDSAMYRCASSQQTEPWDSPLHFGNGTRLTVT.

The J gene is TRBJ1-5, the V gene TRBV6-1, with 10 bases fitting TRBD1. Germline CDR1 and CDR2: MNHNS and SASEGT. CDR3 length: 13 residues. V gave up 8 bases and J gave up 6 bases; unmatched junction bases: 4. CDR3 DNA sequence: TGTGCCAGCGGACAGGGGGAAACTCAGCCCCAGCATTTT. This encodes CASGQGETQPQHF.

About this clone itself: Other nucleotide sequences from this sample produce the same CDR3. The gene calls are TRBV5-1 and TRBJ2-7; the match to TRBD1 covers 9 bases. There are 14 residues in the CDR3. V lost 2 bases, J lost 4 bases, and 4 bases stayed unmatched. Germline V lookup: CDR1 SGHRS, CDR2 YFSETQ. The CDR3 sequence: CASSLGQGSYEQYF. CDR3 DNA: TGCGCCAGCAGCTTAGGACAGGGGTCTTACGAGCAGTACTTC.

This chain uses TRBV9 with TRBJ1-2, with a weak D call TRBD1 (5 bases). V was clipped by 2 bases and J by 8 bases, with 10 bases between them. The CDR3 has 12 amino acids. Per germline, CDR1 SGDLS and CDR2 YYNGEE. This CDR3 is CASSVQGQGYTF. CDR3 nucleotide sequence: TGTGCCAGCAGCGTCCAGGGTCAGGGCTACACCTTC.

V gene TRBV30 combines with J gene TRBJ1-4; D is possibly TRBD1 (5 bases). The germline CDR1 and CDR2 sequences are GTSNPN and SVGIG (reference sequence). V was shortened by 2 bases and J by 7 bases, with 14 bases between the two germline ends. The CDR3 runs 14 residues. The CDR3 loop reads CAWSNVREGEKLFF. The CDR3, as DNA: TGTGCCTGGAGTAATGTCAGGGAAGGTGAAAAACTGTTTTTT.

This clone appeared a few times. An end of the junction differs from the germline gene, which may be a read error. This chain joins TRBV7-9 and TRBJ2-7; D unresolved. This CDR3 has 17 amino acids. Germline values: CDR1 SEHNR, CDR2 FQNEAQ (reference sequence). The CDR3 bases are TGTTCCAGCAGCTCCCTCAACACACCTGAGGTCCACTACGAGCAGTACTTC. It codes for CSSSSLNTPEVHYEQYF.

This chain uses TRBV9 with TRBJ1-4; TRBD1 is a possible D gene (5 bases). V was trimmed by 3 bases and J by 5 bases, leaving 11 bases between them. CDR1 and CDR2 (germline): SGDLS, YYNGEE. This CDR3 has 14 residues. The CDR3 DNA is TGTGCCAGCAGCGCCCCCAGACAGAATGAAAAACTGTTTTTT. It encodes CASSAPRQNEKLFF.

The chain joins TRBV12-5 to TRBJ1-5, with 8 bases aligning to TRBD1. The ends lost 5 bases at V and 4 bases at J; junction bases unmatched: 7. Germline values: CDR1 LGHNT, CDR2 FRNRAP. This CDR3 has 15 amino acids. This CDR3 is CASGPGGADNQPQHF. CDR3 DNA sequence: TGTGCTAGTGGTCCAGGGGGCGCAGATAATCAGCCCCAGCATTTT.

This clone was seen a handful of times. The chain couples TRBV6-1 to TRBJ2-5, with 13 nucleotides matching TRBD2. This CDR3 contains 14 residues. Germline trimming cut 6 bases from V and 5 bases from J; bases unmatched to any gene: 3. Looked up from germline, CDR1 is MNHNS and CDR2 is SASEGT. The DNA for the CDR3 is TGTGCCAGCAGACTAGCGGGGGGGCTCGAGACCCAGTACTTC. Translated, it gives CASRLAGGLETQYF.

The genes are TRBV2 and TRBJ1-5; 8 positions match TRBD1. Germline V gene data show CDR1 as SNHLY and CDR2 as FYNNEI. The CDR3 is 12 residues long. Trimming cost V 5 bases and J 11 bases; bases outside gene matches: 5. CDR3 region: CASSTDRAAQHF. The CDR3 region has the DNA TGTGCCAGCAGTACGGACAGGGCAGCCCAGCATTTT.

The V and J genes are TRBV6-1 and TRBJ1-5, with a weak D call TRBD1 (5 bases). With 0 bases removed from V and 0 bases from J, the gap between germline ends came to 9 bases. CDR1 and CDR2 (germline): MNHNS, SASEGT. The CDR3 consists of 16 residues. This chain's CDR3 is CASSEAGANSNQPQHF. CDR3 sequence (DNA): TGTGCCAGCAGTGAAGCTGGGGCAAATAGCAATCAGCCCCAGCATTTT.

This clone has only a few counts. V is TRBV25-1 and J is TRBJ2-3, with TRBD2 matching 8 bases. CDR3 size: 15 residues. Losses at the gene ends were 6 bases for V and 5 bases for J; bases not matched to a gene: 10. Germline CDR1 is MGHDK and CDR2 is SYGVNS. CDR3 loop: CASSPSGGTRDTQYF. The CDR3, as DNA: TGTGCCAGCAGCCCGAGCGGGGGAACCCGAGATACGCAGTATTTT.

V and J are TRBV30 and TRBJ2-4; 8 nucleotides line up with TRBD1. CDR3 length: 12 amino acids. Germline values: CDR1 GTSNPN, CDR2 SVGIG (reference sequence). V trimming: 4 bases; J trimming: 7 bases; junction bases outside the gene matches: 3. Written as DNA, the CDR3 is TGTGCCTGGATGCGGACAGGGAACATTCAGTACTTC. Amino acid sequence: CAWMRTGNIQYF.

This sequence joins TRBV6-5 and TRBJ2-7; 11 bases are a match to TRBD1. CDR1 is MNHEY, CDR2 SVGAGI, per germline. V shed 8 bases and J 7 bases; nucleotides not matched to a gene: 4. The CDR3 has 12 residues. Written as DNA, the CDR3 is TGTGCCAGCGGGACAGGGGGGCCAGAGCAGTACTTC. This translates into CASGTGGPEQYF.

The chain recombines TRBV5-6 with TRBJ1-1; D is possibly TRBD1 (6 bases). Deletions cut 4 bases from V and 7 bases from J, with 17 bases between. Germline assignment: CDR1 SGHDT and CDR2 YYEEEE. CDR3 length: 14 amino acids. The CDR3 DNA sequence: TGTGCCAGCAGCGGACGACAGGTACCCTATGAAGCTTTCTTT. Translation: CASSGRQVPYEAFF.

The V call is TRBV9, the J call TRBJ1-1, with D possibly being TRBD1 (5 bases). This CDR3 is built from 15 residues. Per the germline V gene, CDR1 is SGDLS and CDR2 is YYNGEE. V was clipped by 0 bases and J by 5 bases, with 14 bases between them. The CDR3, as DNA: TGTGCCAGCAGCGTAGGGGATGGGGGGACGACTGAAGCTTTCTTT. This sequence encodes CASSVGDGGTTEAFF.